Below are 4 T cell receptor beta chains sequenced from a single sample in a study of blood T cell repertoires in COVID-19. Using immunoSEQ multiplex PCR, the repertoire was profiled, and TCRdb retains in-frame clones only, with some absent. Among about 23,000 clones, more than 75% were seen once, and the ten largest hold around a sixth. The sample comprised peripheral blood. All receptors derive from a woman of 80 years or more with acute or convalescent COVID-19.

The chain recombines TRBV27 with TRBJ2-5, with D perhaps matching TRBD2 (6 bases). CDR1 MNHEY and CDR2 SMNVEV come from the germline V gene (reference sequence). Trimming stripped 3 bases from V and 2 bases from J, with 10 bases between. The CDR3 is 14 residues long. In nucleotides, the CDR3 is TGTGCCAGCAGTTTGGCCAGCGGGCAAGAGACCCAGTACTTC. This codes for CASSLASGQETQYF.

This chain links TRBV6-1 with TRBJ2-3; 14 nucleotides line up with TRBD2. Germline V gives CDR1 MNHNS, CDR2 SASEGT. The CDR3 runs to 16 residues. V dropped 4 bases and J dropped 5; count of bases not matched to a gene: 5. As DNA, the CDR3 is TGTGCCAGCAGTGCACCGACTAGCGGGGGGGGAGATACGCAGTATTTT. Its translation is CASSAPTSGGGDTQYF.

V usage is TRBV6-2 or TRBV6-3 and J usage is TRBJ1-5, with 12 positions matching TRBD1. Germline assignment: CDR1 MNHEY and CDR2 SVGEGT. This CDR3 comprises 15 residues. The ends lost 5 bases at V and 7 bases at J; junction bases unmatched: 6. The CDR3 region has the DNA TGTGCCAGCAGTCCGGGACAGGGGGCATGGCAGCCCCAGCATTTT. Protein product: CASSPGQGAWQPQHF.

In its sample, this clone was seen once. This sequence joins TRBV18 and TRBJ2-7, with D possibly TRBD2 on 5 matching bases. CDR3 length: 14 amino acids. Trimming stripped 3 bases from V and 9 bases from J, with 18 bases between. The germline CDR1 and CDR2 sequences are KGHSH and LQKENI. The CDR3 nucleotides are TGTGCCAGCTCACCGGGAGAGGCAAGACGTCCGCAGTACTTC. Translating gives CASSPGEARRPQYF.